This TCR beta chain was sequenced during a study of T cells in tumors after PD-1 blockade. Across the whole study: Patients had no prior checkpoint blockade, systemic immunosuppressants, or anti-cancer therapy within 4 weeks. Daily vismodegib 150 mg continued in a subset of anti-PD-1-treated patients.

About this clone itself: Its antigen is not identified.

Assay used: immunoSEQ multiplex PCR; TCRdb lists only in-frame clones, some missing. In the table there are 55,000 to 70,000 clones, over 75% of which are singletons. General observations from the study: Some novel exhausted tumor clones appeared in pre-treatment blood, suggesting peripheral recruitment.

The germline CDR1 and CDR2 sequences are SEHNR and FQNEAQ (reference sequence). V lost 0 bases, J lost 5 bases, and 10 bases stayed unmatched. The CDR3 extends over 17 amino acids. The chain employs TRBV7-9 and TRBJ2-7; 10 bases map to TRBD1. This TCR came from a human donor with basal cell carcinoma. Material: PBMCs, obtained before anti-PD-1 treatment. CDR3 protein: CASSLAEQDRGDHEQYF. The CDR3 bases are TGTGCCAGCAGCTTAGCGGAGCAGGACAGGGGGGACCACGAGCAGTACTTC. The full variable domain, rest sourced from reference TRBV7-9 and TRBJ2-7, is DTGVSQNPRHKITKRGQNVTFRCDPISEHNRLYWYRQTLGQGPEFLTYFQNEAQLEKSRLLSDRFSAERPKGSFSTLEIQRTEQGDSAMYLCASSLAEQDRGDHEQYFGPGTRLTVT.